This entry is about one T cell receptor beta chain. The Seattle patients joined while their infection was active and were tracked longitudinally afterward. The CDR3 has 11 residues. The source of the sample is a study of blood T cell repertoires in COVID-19. As for the study in general: Both acute and convalescent COVID-19 samples were obtained from the United States, Italy and Spain.

The assay was immunoSEQ multiplex PCR, and TCRdb's table has in-frame clones only and misses some. The sample lists about 370,000 clones; around 90% were seen once. The specimen sequenced was peripheral blood. The TCR originated in a woman between 25 and 40 years old with COVID-19, enrolled during active disease. This chain uses TRBV21-1 with TRBJ1-2. TRBV21-1 is a known pseudogene. Written as DNA, the CDR3 is TGTGCCAGCACCTATAACTATGGCTACACCTTC. Its protein is CASTYNYGYTF.